This T cell receptor beta chain was sequenced during a study of a mutant IDH1 vaccine in newly diagnosed glioma. Background on the study: Across weeks 1, 3, 5, 7, 11, 15, 19 and 23, patients received a vaccination each time, eight in all. Onset of vaccination occurred 4-6 weeks following radiotherapy alone, or with temozolomide cycles. Earlier treatment was radiotherapy, temozolomide, or both, with most getting both. Study-wide results and caveats: Pseudoprogression seemed unlinked to shifts in top peripheral T cell clonotypes.

In regard to this clone: The antigen remains unidentified.

The time point here: week 5, during vaccination. Topical imiquimod was applied with each vaccine dose, which held 300 ug of mutant IDH1 20-mer peptide. Libraries were prepared by immunoSEQ multiplex PCR; TCRdb keeps only in-frame clonotypes and omits some of them. The table includes 60,000 or so clones, approximately 86% detected once. The CDR3 length is 15 residues. Trimming removed 5 bases from V and 0 bases from J, with 13 bases in between. From germline, CDR1 is PRHDT and CDR2 FYEKMQ (reference sequence). Sequences were derived from PBMCs, sampled from a glioma patient whose treatment included an IDH1 peptide vaccine. The rearrangement joins TRBV13 to TRBJ2-5; possibly TRBD2 for D (6 bases). The receptor comes from a young woman with glioma. Some clones in this sample may be carry-over from other donors' samples. CDR3 coding DNA: TGTGCCAGCAGCCGGGGACTTCTACACCAAGAGACCCAGTACTTC. Protein product: CASSRGLLHQETQYF.